These 23 T cell receptor beta chains share one sample of origin, sequenced in a study of T cell responses to AZD1222 COVID-19 vaccine. Generated by immunoSEQ multiplex PCR, the TCRdb table keeps only in-frame clones and is missing some. The data hold about 100,000 clones, with about 88% observed a single time. The material was peripheral blood, obtained on day 0 of AZD1222 vaccination. The source of these receptors is an adult in good health.

This clone was picked up one time. The identical CDR3 is also encoded by other nucleotide sequences in the sample. This rearrangement joins TRBV19 to TRBJ1-5; D remains unclear. V lost 3 bases and J lost 2, with 11 bases in between. The CDR3 is 15 amino acids. Germline values: CDR1 LNHDA, CDR2 SQIVND (reference sequence). Here the CDR3 DNA reads TGTGCCAGTAGTATGGCGGGGTACGGCAATCAGCCCCAGCATTTT. Residues: CASSMAGYGNQPQHF.

This clone was observed a single time. The rearrangement links TRBV19 to TRBJ1-1; no clear D gene. CDR3 length: 13 residues. Germline values: CDR1 LNHDA, CDR2 SQIVND (reference sequence). V was cut by 5 bases and J by 1 base, with 8 bases left in between. The CDR3 sequence: CASSADGNTEAFF. CDR3 nucleotides: TGTGCCAGTAGTGCTGACGGGAACACTGAAGCTTTCTTT.

The chain combines TRBV11-3 with TRBJ2-1, with unresolved D. Germline V CDR1 and CDR2: SGHNT, YENEEA. V dropped 8 bases and J dropped 5 bases, with 13 bases sitting between them. The CDR3 length is 13 residues. The DNA of the CDR3 is TGTGCCAGCTACTCCGGGCTTGACAATGAGCAGTTCTTC. Encoded protein: CASYSGLDNEQFF.

The rearrangement links TRBV19 to TRBJ1-5, with D uncertain. The V end was cut by 5 bases, the J end by 3 bases, with 8 bases between. The germline V gene has CDR1 LNHDA and CDR2 SQIVND (reference sequence). CDR3 size: 13 residues. The CDR3 protein is CASSWQHNQPQHF. The CDR3 bases are TGTGCCAGTAGTTGGCAGCACAATCAGCCCCAGCATTTT.

The chain combines TRBV10-3 with TRBJ1-1; D is possibly TRBD1 (5 bases). The CDR3 is 14 residues long. Germline V gene sequence: CDR1 ENHRY, CDR2 SYGVKD. V dropped 3 bases and J dropped 1 base, with 9 bases sitting between them. Written as DNA, the CDR3 is TGTGCCATCAGTGACAGGGAGTGGAACACTGAAGCTTTCTTT. Amino acids: CAISDREWNTEAFF.

The J gene is TRBJ2-5, the V gene TRBV7-2; 9 positions match TRBD2. Germline V gene lookup returns CDR1 SGHTA and CDR2 FQGNSA. The CDR3 is made up of 16 amino acids. V trimming: 2 bases; J trimming: 1 base; junction bases outside the gene matches: 5. The CDR3 loop is CASSLNQAGGQETQYF. Here the CDR3 DNA reads TGTGCCAGCAGCTTAAATCAAGCGGGGGGCCAAGAGACCCAGTACTTC. Full variable domain (rest looked up from reference TRBV7-2 and TRBJ2-5): GAGVSQSPSNKVTEKGKDVELRCDPISGHTALYWYRQSLGQGLEFLIYFQGNSAPDKSGLPSDRFSAERTGGSVSTLTIQRTQQEDSAVYLCASSLNQAGGQETQYFGPGTRLLVL.

This clone occurred many times. This chain joins TRBV7-9 and TRBJ2-5; 11 bases map to TRBD1. The germline gives CDR1 SEHNR, CDR2 FQNEAQ (reference sequence). The CDR3 sequence is 16 residues long. The V and J ends lost 1 base and 2 bases, in that order; junction bases with no gene match: 3. The CDR3 nucleotides are TGTGCCAGCAGCTTAGTGGACAGGGGGCTACAAGAGACCCAGTACTTC. This gives the protein CASSLVDRGLQETQYF.

The chain employs TRBV11-2 and TRBJ2-7; D is unresolved. Germline CDR1 is SGHAT and CDR2 is FQNNGV. The V gene lost 2 bases and the J gene lost 3 bases, with 8 bases spanning the gap. This CDR3 contains 13 residues. CDR3 residues: CASSLRWIYEQYF. CDR3 in DNA: TGTGCCAGCAGCTTACGTTGGATCTACGAGCAGTACTTC. Filled out from reference TRBV11-2 and TRBJ2-7, the complete variable domain reads EAGVAQSPRYKIIEKRQSVAFWCNPISGHATLYWYQQILGQGPKLLIQFQNNGVVDDSQLPKDRFSAERLKGVDSTLKIQPAKLEDSAVYLCASSLRWIYEQYFGPGTRLTVT.

V is TRBV5-1 and J is TRBJ1-3; possible D gene TRBD1, 5 bases. V shed 7 bases and J shed 1 base, with 12 bases lying between them. The CDR3 extends over 14 amino acids. Per germline, CDR1 SGHRS and CDR2 YFSETQ. The CDR3: CASWDGQSGNTIYF. For the CDR3, the DNA is TGCGCCAGCTGGGACGGTCAGTCTGGAAACACCATATATTTT.

The genes are TRBV24-1 and TRBJ2-5; 10 nucleotides match TRBD2. V shed 5 bases and J 1 base; nucleotides not matched to a gene: 3. The V gene's germline CDR1 is KGHDR and CDR2 SFDVKD. This CDR3 is built from 15 residues. CDR3 region: CATSASGGTQETQYF. CDR3 sequence (DNA): TGTGCCACCAGTGCTAGCGGGGGAACCCAAGAGACCCAGTACTTC.

In this sample, this clone turned up a few times. The rearrangement uses TRBV3-1 (or the pseudogene TRBV3-2) and TRBJ1-4; no definite D call. V was cut by 4 bases and J by 0 bases, with 12 bases left in between. The CDR3 is 16 amino acids. Germline lookup yields CDR1 LGHDT and CDR2 YNNKEL (reference sequence). CDR3 sequence (DNA): TGTGCCAGCAGCCCCTCCGACAACCCAACTAATGAAAAACTGTTTTTT. Its translation: CASSPSDNPTNEKLFF.

J is TRBJ1-5 and V is TRBV20-1; D is perhaps TRBD1 (5 bases). Trimming left V 3 bases short and J 3 bases short, with 15 bases between. CDR3 length: 15 amino acids. Germline V CDR1 and CDR2: DFQATT, SNEGSKA (reference sequence). CDR3 region: CSASSIWGDNQPQHF. CDR3 nucleotides: TGCAGTGCTAGTTCAATATGGGGGGACAATCAGCCCCAGCATTTT.

The rearrangement links TRBV3-1 (or the pseudogene TRBV3-2) to TRBJ1-5, with TRBD1 matching over 10 bases. Germline trimming cut 2 bases from V and 5 bases from J; bases unmatched to any gene: 3. Germline V gives CDR1 LGHDT, CDR2 YNNKEL (reference sequence). The CDR3 totals 15 residues. The CDR3 spells CASSQRGTGDQPQHF. DNA for the CDR3: TGTGCCAGCAGCCAACGAGGGACAGGGGATCAGCCCCAGCATTTT.

This chain connects TRBV7-9 to TRBJ1-6; 9 bases are a match to TRBD1. Germline CDR1 is SEHNR and CDR2 is FQNEAQ (reference sequence). Trimming took 1 base from V and 11 from J; bases not matched to a gene: 0. The CDR3 consists of 13 residues. The CDR3, as DNA: TGTGCCAGCAGCTTAGGGACAGGGGCACCCCTCCACTTT. As protein: CASSLGTGAPLHF. Looking up the rest from reference TRBV7-9 and TRBJ1-6 gives the full variable domain: DTGVSQNPRHKITKRGQNVTFRCDPISEHNRLYWYRQTLGQGPEFLTYFQNEAQLEKSRLLSDRFSAERPKGSFSTLEIQRTEQGDSAMYLCASSLGTGAPLHFGNGTRLTVT.

This rearrangement joins TRBV5-5 to TRBJ1-4; D remains ambiguous. The germline gives CDR1 SGHKS, CDR2 YYEKEE (reference sequence). This CDR3 has 15 residues. V was shortened by 6 bases and J by 2 bases, with 14 bases between the two germline ends. This chain's CDR3 is CASNSLSGTNEKLFF. CDR3 DNA: TGTGCCAGCAACTCCTTGAGTGGGACTAATGAAAAACTGTTTTTT. The full variable domain, its missing parts supplied by reference TRBV5-5 and TRBJ1-4, is DAGVTQSPTHLIKTRGQQVTLRCSPISGHKSVSWYQQVLGQGPQFIFQYYEKEERGRGNFPDRFSARQFPNYSSELNVNALLLGDSALYLCASNSLSGTNEKLFFGSGTQLSVL.

The chain joins TRBV7-8 to TRBJ1-5; 9 bases are shared with TRBD1. The CDR3 totals 15 residues. V lost 4 bases to trimming and J lost 4 bases; unmatched junction nucleotides: 5. CDR1 is SGHVS and CDR2 is FQNEAQ in the germline V gene. CDR3 sequence (DNA): TGTGCCAGCAGCTCGTACAGGGGGCGGAATCAGCCCCAGCATTTT. Translating gives CASSSYRGRNQPQHF.

V and J are TRBV10-3 and TRBJ1-1; D not certain. The length of the CDR3 is 13 residues. V was cut by 7 bases and J by 2 bases, with 11 bases left in between. Germline V gene data show CDR1 as ENHRY and CDR2 as SYGVKD. This CDR3 is CAIKSGVNTEAFF. CDR3 sequence (DNA): TGTGCCATCAAGAGCGGAGTTAACACTGAAGCTTTCTTT.

This chain connects TRBV25-1 to TRBJ2-7; D may be TRBD1 (6 bases). This CDR3 spans 14 amino acids. V lost 10 bases and J lost 1, with 17 bases in between. CDR1 and CDR2 (germline): MGHDK, SYGVNS. The chain's CDR3 is CATEDSAPSYEQYF. Written as DNA, the CDR3 is TGTGCCACGGAGGACAGCGCCCCTTCCTACGAGCAGTACTTC.

This sequence joins TRBV2 and TRBJ1-1, with 8 positions matching TRBD1. V shed 4 bases, J shed 2 bases, and the junction held 6 bases outside the gene matches. The CDR3 loop spans 15 amino acids. Germline assignment: CDR1 SNHLY and CDR2 FYNNEI. CDR3 nucleotides: TGTGCCAGCAGTGCGTTCGACAGGGGAAACACTGAAGCTTTCTTT. It yields the protein CASSAFDRGNTEAFF.

With respect to this clone: The junction differs from germline at one of its ends, possibly a read error. The J gene is TRBJ2-4, the V gene TRBV5-4; a possible D gene is TRBD2 (6 bases). This CDR3 has 12 residues. Germline loops: CDR1 SGHNT, CDR2 YYREEE (reference sequence). CDR3 protein: CASSASGTEGSF. The CDR3 DNA sequence: TGTGCCAGCAGCGCGTCCGGGACGGAGGGCTCCTTC.

The rearrangement links TRBV7-6 to TRBJ2-3, with a weak D call TRBD2 (5 bases). The ends were cut back, 5 bases at V and 3 bases at J, with 9 bases in the middle. The germline CDR1 and CDR2 sequences are SGHVS and FNYEAQ. The CDR3 has 13 amino acids. CDR3 amino acids: CASSILVTDTQYF. CDR3 bases: TGTGCCAGCAGCATACTAGTTACAGATACGCAGTATTTT.

The rearrangement uses TRBV11-2 and TRBJ1-1; D is possibly TRBD1 (5 bases). Germline assignment: CDR1 SGHAT and CDR2 FQNNGV. The CDR3 has 17 amino acids. The V end lost 5 bases, the J end lost 5 bases, and 24 bases lay between the germline ends. The CDR3 bases are TGTGCCAGCAGCCCGATATCCTCAAAGGGGCCCGGAACTGAAGCTTTCTTT. Translated, it gives CASSPISSKGPGTEAFF.

This sequence joins TRBV2 and TRBJ1-1; 7 nucleotides line up with TRBD1. V trimming: 7 bases; J trimming: 1 base; junction bases outside the gene matches: 3. Germline lookup yields CDR1 SNHLY and CDR2 FYNNEI. This CDR3 spans 13 amino acids. In DNA, the CDR3 is TGTGCCAGCAAATGGACAGGGAACACTGAAGCTTTCTTT. This gives the protein CASKWTGNTEAFF.